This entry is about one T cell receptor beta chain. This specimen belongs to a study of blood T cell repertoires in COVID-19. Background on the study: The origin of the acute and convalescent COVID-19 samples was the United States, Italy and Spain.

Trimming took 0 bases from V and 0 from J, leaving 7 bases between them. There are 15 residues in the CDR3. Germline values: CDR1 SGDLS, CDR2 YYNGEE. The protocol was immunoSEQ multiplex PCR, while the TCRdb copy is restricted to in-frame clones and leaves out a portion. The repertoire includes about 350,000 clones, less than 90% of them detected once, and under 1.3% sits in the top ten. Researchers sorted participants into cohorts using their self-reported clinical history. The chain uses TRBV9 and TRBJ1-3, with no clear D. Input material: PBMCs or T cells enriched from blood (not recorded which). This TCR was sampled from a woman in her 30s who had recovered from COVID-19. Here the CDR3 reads CASSVGTSSGNTIYF. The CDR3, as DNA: TGTGCCAGCAGCGTAGGTACGAGCTCTGGAAACACCATATATTTT.